The 28 T cell receptor beta chains reported below all come from one sample, sequenced in a study of early T cells in non-severe SARS-CoV-2 infection. One entry per CDR3 protein, called by TCRdb with MiXCR from the 5' RACE reads. The table records tens of thousands of distinct CDR3 sequences, more than 5.5% of them present only once. Sequencing used whole blood, obtained at baseline. These TCRs come from an adult who was a healthcare worker with PCR-confirmed SARS-CoV-2 infection or an uninfected control (not recorded which).

This chain connects TRBV19 to TRBJ1-2; 7 bases agree with TRBD1. Per the germline V gene, CDR1 is LNHDA and CDR2 is SQIVND (reference sequence). This CDR3 region has 15 residues. Losses at the gene ends were 7 bases for V and 2 bases for J; bases not matched to a gene: 10. The CDR3 DNA reads TGTGCCAGTACCAAGCGGGAAGGGGGCAACTATGGCTACACCTTC. This codes for CASTKREGGNYGYTF.

The J gene is TRBJ2-7, the V gene TRBV5-6; D is perhaps TRBD1 (5 bases). Germline V gene sequence: CDR1 SGHDT, CDR2 YYEEEE. The V and J ends lost 0 bases and 6 bases respectively, with 13 bases between them. The CDR3 consists of 14 residues. DNA for the CDR3: TGTGCCAGCAGCTTGGGCCCAGGGAAGAGCGAGCAGTACTTC. Translating it yields CASSLGPGKSEQYF.

The sample holds a few counts of this clonotype. V and J are TRBV7-3 and TRBJ2-1; D tentatively reads TRBD1 or TRBD2 (6 bases each). CDR1 is SGHTA and CDR2 is FQGTGA in the germline V gene. The V gene lost 5 bases and the J gene lost 5 bases, with 16 bases spanning the gap. There are 15 residues in the CDR3. The CDR3, as DNA: TGTGCCAGCAGCCTGGGGGGCAGCCTCCACAATGAGCAGTTCTTC. This sequence encodes CASSLGGSLHNEQFF.

This clonotype has just a few counts. The chain recombines TRBV20-1 with TRBJ1-1; possibly TRBD1 for D (6 bases). Germline V gene sequence: CDR1 DFQATT, CDR2 SNEGSKA (reference sequence). The CDR3 has 14 residues. V was pared by 5 bases and J by 1 base, with 14 bases between. For the CDR3, the DNA is TGCAGTGCTGGGAGGGGGGGAGCGAACACTGAAGCTTTCTTT. Its translation is CSAGRGGANTEAFF.

In this sample, this clonotype turned up many times. This sequence joins TRBV7-6 and TRBJ1-1, with TRBD1 matching 8 bases. Trimming at V came to 4 bases and at J to 2 bases, leaving 6 bases not matched to a gene. Germline CDR1 is SGHVS and CDR2 is FNYEAQ. The CDR3 totals 15 residues. The CDR3: CASSSSGGSNTEAFF. The CDR3 DNA follows: TGTGCCAGCAGCTCGTCAGGGGGCTCAAACACTGAAGCTTTCTTT.

This chain uses TRBV28 with TRBJ1-5, with unresolved D. The CDR3 extends over 12 amino acids. Germline V gives CDR1 MDHEN, CDR2 SYDVKM. With 3 bases removed from V and 6 bases from J, the gap between germline ends came to 6 bases. CDR3 sequence reads: CASSFLRQPQHF. In DNA, the CDR3 is TGTGCCAGCAGTTTCCTGCGTCAGCCCCAGCATTTT.

This clonotype has only a few counts. The chain recombines TRBV10-3 with TRBJ1-1; TRBD1 aligns across 7 bases. CDR1 and CDR2 from the germline V gene are ENHRY and SYGVKD. With V trimmed by 4 bases and J by 4 bases, 9 bases remained unmatched. The CDR3 length is 15 residues. CDR3 sequence: CAISAGAGGITEAFF. The CDR3, as DNA: TGTGCCATCAGTGCCGGTGCAGGGGGTATCACTGAAGCTTTCTTT.

The V call is TRBV6-2 or TRBV6-3, the J call TRBJ2-6; D may be TRBD1 (5 bases). This CDR3 is 16 amino acids long. Germline values: CDR1 MNHEY, CDR2 SVGEGT. V was pared by 6 bases and J by 0 bases, with 12 bases between. Written as DNA, the CDR3 is TGTGCCAGCAGGAACAGGCTCACCTCTGGGGCCAACGTCCTGACTTTC. Protein product: CASRNRLTSGANVLTF.

The chain combines TRBV25-1 with TRBJ1-1; the match to TRBD1 covers 11 bases. Trimming took 3 bases from V and 5 from J; bases not matched to a gene: 5. Looked up from germline, CDR1 is MGHDK and CDR2 is SYGVNS. The CDR3 loop spans 15 amino acids. In DNA form, the CDR3 reads TGTGCCAGCAGTGAGGACAGGGGGCGGAGGACTGAAGCTTTCTTT. This sequence encodes CASSEDRGRRTEAFF.

In this sample, this clonotype turned up many times. The chain carries TRBV11-2 and TRBJ2-1, with 10 positions matching TRBD2. Germline CDR1 and CDR2: SGHAT and FQNNGV. CDR3 size: 15 residues. Trimming at V came to 6 bases and at J to 7 bases, leaving 9 bases not matched to a gene. This chain's CDR3 is CASSPGTSVGNEQFF. In nucleotides, the CDR3 is TGTGCCAGCAGTCCCGGGACTAGCGTGGGGAATGAGCAGTTCTTC.

This clonotype was recorded a few times. The chain employs TRBV7-6 and TRBJ2-3; 9 positions match TRBD1. The V segment lost 5 bases and the J segment 0 bases; nucleotides outside the gene matches: 12. From germline, CDR1 is SGHVS and CDR2 FNYEAQ. CDR3 size: 18 residues. CDR3 sequence: CASSVGQGSGISTDTQYF. The CDR3 DNA is TGTGCCAGCAGCGTCGGACAGGGGAGTGGGATAAGCACAGATACGCAGTATTTT. Using reference TRBV7-6 and TRBJ2-3 for the parts outside the CDR3, the full variable domain is GAGVSQSPRYKVTKRGQDVALRCDPISGHVSLYWYRQALGQGPEFLTYFNYEAQQDKSGLPNDRFSAERPEGSISTLTIQRTEQRDSAMYRCASSVGQGSGISTDTQYFGPGTRLTVL.

The chain employs TRBV24-1 and TRBJ2-1; TRBD2 agrees at 11 bases. Germline loops: CDR1 KGHDR, CDR2 SFDVKD. CDR3 length equals 16 residues. Trimming cost V 4 bases and J 8 bases; bases outside gene matches: 9. CDR3: CATSEVTSGATYEQFF. CDR3 sequence (DNA): TGTGCCACCAGTGAAGTGACTAGCGGGGCCACGTATGAGCAGTTCTTC.

V gene TRBV19 combines with J gene TRBJ1-5, with no clear D. The CDR3 covers 15 residues. CDR1 and CDR2 (germline): LNHDA, SQIVND (reference sequence). Trimming stripped 2 bases from V and 6 bases from J, with 14 bases between. The CDR3 spells CASSITADYRQPQHF. CDR3 in DNA: TGTGCCAGTAGTATAACCGCAGACTATCGTCAGCCCCAGCATTTT.

This clonotype was observed a few times. The chain links TRBV3-1 to TRBJ1-2; no clear D. Germline V gives CDR1 LGHDT, CDR2 YNNKEL (reference sequence). V gave up 8 bases and J gave up 7 bases, with 11 bases separating them. There are 11 residues in the CDR3. The CDR3 sequence is CASWARIGYTF. CDR3 coding DNA: TGTGCCAGCTGGGCCCGTATTGGCTACACCTTC.

V gene TRBV2 combines with J gene TRBJ2-5; D gene unclear. The CDR3 loop spans 13 amino acids. V was pared by 7 bases and J by 5 bases, with 14 bases between. Germline loops: CDR1 SNHLY, CDR2 FYNNEI. CDR3 loop: CASTRPNLETQYF. Written as DNA, the CDR3 is TGTGCCAGCACCAGGCCCAACCTTGAGACCCAGTACTTC.

This clonotype has just a few counts. The genes are TRBV20-1 and TRBJ2-7; D is possibly TRBD1 (6 bases). CDR1 is DFQATT, CDR2 SNEGSKA, per germline (reference sequence). With 0 bases removed from V and 5 bases from J, the gap between germline ends came to 17 bases. The CDR3 runs 15 residues. CDR3 nucleotide sequence: TGCAGTGCTAGAGACGTCACAGGGCACCCCAACGAGCAGTACTTC. It specifies CSARDVTGHPNEQYF.

J is TRBJ2-2 and V is TRBV10-3; 9 nucleotides agree with TRBD2. V lost 10 bases and J lost 2; bases outside the gene matches: 5. This CDR3 spans 14 amino acids. Germline lookup yields CDR1 ENHRY and CDR2 SYGVKD. The CDR3 reads CATRLADNTGELFF. CDR3 DNA: TGTGCCACCCGACTAGCGGACAACACCGGGGAGCTGTTTTTT.

This clonotype was seen ten or more times. V usage is TRBV29-1 and J usage is TRBJ2-4, with 7 bases aligning to TRBD1. CDR1 is SQVTM, CDR2 ANQGSEA, per germline. The CDR3 contains 13 residues. Trimming removed 7 bases from V and 6 bases from J; junction bases left unmatched: 9. The CDR3 protein is CSAWRRQGNIQYF. CDR3 in DNA: TGCAGCGCCTGGAGGCGACAGGGAAACATTCAGTACTTC.

The sample holds a few counts of this clonotype. This may be a read error, as it is one base from a much larger clone. CDR3 protein: CASSFGTATEVFF. The CDR3, as DNA: TGTGCCAGCAGCTTCGGGACAGCAACTGAAGTTTTCTTT. The chain links TRBV13 to TRBJ1-1, with 7 bases identical to TRBD1. CDR3 length: 13 residues. The germline V gene has CDR1 PRHDT and CDR2 FYEKMQ (reference sequence).

There are many counts of this clonotype. CDR3: CASSDDSTGELFF. In DNA, the CDR3 is TGTGCCAGCAGCGACGATTCCACCGGGGAGCTGTTTTTT. This chain connects TRBV3-1 to TRBJ2-2; unclear D gene. The ends were cut back, 5 bases at V and 4 bases at J, with 8 bases in the middle. Germline loops: CDR1 LGHDT, CDR2 YNNKEL (reference sequence). This CDR3 comprises 13 residues.

The chain has TRBV6-2 or TRBV6-3 and TRBJ2-3, with a tentative D call TRBD2 (6 bases). Germline CDR1 and CDR2: MNHEY and SVGEGT. The CDR3 is 15 residues long. The V end was cut by 8 bases, the J end by 3 bases, with 18 bases between. Here the CDR3 reads CASLGTAGPTDTQYF. CDR3 DNA sequence: TGTGCCAGCCTCGGGACGGCGGGACCGACAGATACGCAGTATTTT.

The chain combines TRBV5-6 with TRBJ2-2; D is unclear. In germline, CDR1 is SGHDT, CDR2 YYEEEE. V lost 3 bases and J 3 bases, leaving 12 bases between the germline ends. The length of the CDR3 is 15 residues. The DNA of the CDR3 is TGTGCCAGCAGCTCCAGTCTGGGTCACACCGGGGAGCTGTTTTTT. This encodes CASSSSLGHTGELFF.

This clonotype came up many times. The chain uses TRBV6-2 or TRBV6-3 and TRBJ2-7; D unclear. V shed 5 bases and J shed 6 bases, with 17 bases lying between them. Germline lookup yields CDR1 MNHEY and CDR2 SVGEGT. The CDR3 length is 14 residues. CDR3 protein: CASSLPSLFGEQYF. The CDR3 DNA reads as TGTGCCAGCAGTCTCCCGAGCCTCTTTGGCGAGCAGTACTTC.

The rearrangement uses TRBV7-2 and TRBJ2-5, with TRBD2 identical over 8 bases. CDR3 length: 17 residues. Germline lookup yields CDR1 SGHTA and CDR2 FQGNSA. Trimming took 0 bases from V and 6 from J; bases not matched to a gene: 12. This CDR3 is CASSLALTSGRLKTQYF. CDR3 DNA: TGTGCCAGCAGCTTAGCGCTTACTAGCGGACGACTAAAGACCCAGTACTTC.

This clonotype is medium-sized. This sequence joins TRBV7-2 and TRBJ2-7, with 8 bases that match TRBD1. Germline V gives CDR1 SGHTA, CDR2 FQGNSA. V gave up 5 bases and J gave up 1 base; unmatched junction bases: 10. The length of the CDR3 is 16 residues. The CDR3 DNA follows: TGTGCCAGCAGCAAGCGGACAGGGATGAATTCCTACGAGCAGTACTTC. Amino acid sequence: CASSKRTGMNSYEQYF.

This clonotype was seen at least ten times. This rearrangement joins TRBV24-1 to TRBJ2-1; D gene uncertain. Deletions cut 3 bases from V and 8 bases from J, with 16 bases between. This CDR3 is built from 15 residues. The germline CDR1 and CDR2 sequences are KGHDR and SFDVKD. CDR3 in amino acids: CATSDTRVNKDEQFF. Written as DNA, the CDR3 is TGTGCCACCAGTGATACCCGGGTTAACAAGGATGAGCAGTTCTTC.

This clonotype was counted at least ten times. The rearrangement links TRBV19 to TRBJ1-2, with 8 bases aligning to TRBD1. Losses at the gene ends were 5 bases for V and 0 bases for J; bases not matched to a gene: 5. In germline, CDR1 is LNHDA, CDR2 SQIVND (reference sequence). The CDR3 consists of 15 residues. DNA of the CDR3: TGTGCCAGTAGTCCTCAGGGGGCGGCTAACTATGGCTACACCTTC. This codes for CASSPQGAANYGYTF. The full variable domain, completed using reference TRBV19 and TRBJ1-2, is DGGITQSPKYLFRKEGQNVTLSCEQNLNHDAMYWYRQDPGQGLRLIYYSQIVNDFQKGDIAEGYSVSREKKESFPLTVTSAQKNPTAFYLCASSPQGAANYGYTFGSGTRLTVV.

This clonotype was counted between two and nine times. The gene calls are TRBV20-1 and TRBJ2-7, with D unresolved. From germline, CDR1 is DFQATT and CDR2 SNEGSKA (reference sequence). The CDR3 has 10 amino acids. V was shortened by 3 bases and J by 6 bases, with 6 bases between the two germline ends. CDR3 coding DNA: TGCAGTGCTAGTGAGGTCGAGCAGTACTTC. Protein: CSASEVEQYF.